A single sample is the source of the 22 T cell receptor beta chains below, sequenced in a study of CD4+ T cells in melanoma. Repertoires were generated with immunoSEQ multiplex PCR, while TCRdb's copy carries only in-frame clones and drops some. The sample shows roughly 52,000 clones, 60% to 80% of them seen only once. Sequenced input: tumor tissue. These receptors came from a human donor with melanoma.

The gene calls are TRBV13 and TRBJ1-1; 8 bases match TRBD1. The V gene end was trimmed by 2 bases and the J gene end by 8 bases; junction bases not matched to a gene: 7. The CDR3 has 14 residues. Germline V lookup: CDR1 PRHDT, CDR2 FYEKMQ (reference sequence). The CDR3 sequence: CASSLTGGTGEAFF. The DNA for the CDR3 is TGTGCCAGCAGCTTAACAGGGGGGACTGGGGAAGCTTTCTTT.

This CDR3 reads CASSPSGGTTDTQYF. In DNA, the CDR3 is TGTGCCAGCAGCCCGAGCGGGGGAACCACAGATACGCAGTATTTT. The rearrangement links TRBV9 to TRBJ2-3, with 8 bases fitting TRBD2. The length of the CDR3 is 15 residues. Germline V gene data show CDR1 as SGDLS and CDR2 as YYNGEE. The junction had 6 bases not matched to a gene; V was cut back by 4 bases and J by 2 bases.

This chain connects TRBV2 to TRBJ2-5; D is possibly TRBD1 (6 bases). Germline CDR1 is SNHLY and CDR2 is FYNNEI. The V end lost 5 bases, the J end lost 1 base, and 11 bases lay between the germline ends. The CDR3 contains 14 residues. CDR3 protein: CASSPQQGQETQYF. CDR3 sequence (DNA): TGTGCCAGCAGTCCCCAACAGGGCCAAGAGACCCAGTACTTC.

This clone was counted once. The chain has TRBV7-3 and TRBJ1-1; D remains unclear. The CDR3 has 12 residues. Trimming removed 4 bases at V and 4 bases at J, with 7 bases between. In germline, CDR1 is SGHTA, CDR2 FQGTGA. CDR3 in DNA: TGTGCCAGCAGCTCGGGAAGCACTGAAGCTTTCTTT. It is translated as CASSSGSTEAFF.

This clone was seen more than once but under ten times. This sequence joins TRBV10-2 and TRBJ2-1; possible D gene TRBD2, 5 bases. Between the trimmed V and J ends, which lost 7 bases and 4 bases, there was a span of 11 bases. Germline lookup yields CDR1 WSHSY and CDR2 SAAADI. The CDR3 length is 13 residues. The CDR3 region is CASTSGNYNEQFF. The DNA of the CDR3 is TGCGCCAGCACGTCGGGGAATTACAATGAGCAGTTCTTC.

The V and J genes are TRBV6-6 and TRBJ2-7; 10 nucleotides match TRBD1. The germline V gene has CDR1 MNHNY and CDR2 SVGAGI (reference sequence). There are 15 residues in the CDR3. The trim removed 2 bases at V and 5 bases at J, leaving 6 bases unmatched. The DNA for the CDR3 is TGTGCCAGCAGTTACACGGGACAGGGGATCCACGAGCAGTACTTC. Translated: CASSYTGQGIHEQYF.

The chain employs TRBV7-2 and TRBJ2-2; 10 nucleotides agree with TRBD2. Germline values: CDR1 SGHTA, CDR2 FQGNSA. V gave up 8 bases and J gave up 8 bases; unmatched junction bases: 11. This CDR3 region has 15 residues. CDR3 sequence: CASPNPGLATGELFF. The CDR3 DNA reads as TGTGCCAGCCCTAACCCGGGACTAGCGACAGGGGAGCTGTTTTTT.

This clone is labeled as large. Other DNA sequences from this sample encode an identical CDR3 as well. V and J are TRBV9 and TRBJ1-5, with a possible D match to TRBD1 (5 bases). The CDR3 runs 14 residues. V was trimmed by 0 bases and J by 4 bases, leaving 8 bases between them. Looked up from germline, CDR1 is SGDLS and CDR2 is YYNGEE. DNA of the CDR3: TGTGCCAGCAGCGTAGAAGGGGATAATCAGCCCCAGCATTTT. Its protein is CASSVEGDNQPQHF. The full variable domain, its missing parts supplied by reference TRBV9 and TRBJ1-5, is DSGVTQTPKHLITATGQRVTLRCSPRSGDLSVYWYQQSLDQGLQFLIQYYNGEERAKGNILERFSAQQFPDLHSELNLSSLELGDSALYFCASSVEGDNQPQHFGDGTRLSIL.

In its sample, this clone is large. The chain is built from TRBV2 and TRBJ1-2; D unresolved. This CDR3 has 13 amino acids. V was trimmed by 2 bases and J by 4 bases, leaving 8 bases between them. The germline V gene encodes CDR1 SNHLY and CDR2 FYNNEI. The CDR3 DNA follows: TGTGCCAGCAGTGAACGGACCCCCTATGGCTACACCTTC. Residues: CASSERTPYGYTF.

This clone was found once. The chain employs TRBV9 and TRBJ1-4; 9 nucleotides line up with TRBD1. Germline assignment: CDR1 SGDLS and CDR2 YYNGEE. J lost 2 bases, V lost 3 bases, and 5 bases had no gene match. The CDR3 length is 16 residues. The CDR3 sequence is CASSAQGAATNEKLFF. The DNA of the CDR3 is TGTGCCAGCAGCGCACAGGGGGCGGCTACTAATGAAAAACTGTTTTTT.

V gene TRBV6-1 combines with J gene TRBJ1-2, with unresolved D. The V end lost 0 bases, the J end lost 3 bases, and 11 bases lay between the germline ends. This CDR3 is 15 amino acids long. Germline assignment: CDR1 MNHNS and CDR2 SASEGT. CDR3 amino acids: CASSEALVNHYGYTF. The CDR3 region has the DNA TGTGCCAGCAGTGAAGCGCTTGTTAACCACTATGGCTACACCTTC.

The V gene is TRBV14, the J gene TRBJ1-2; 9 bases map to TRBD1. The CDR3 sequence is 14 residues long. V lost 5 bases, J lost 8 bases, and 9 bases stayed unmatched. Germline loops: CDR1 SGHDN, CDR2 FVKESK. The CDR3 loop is CASSDNRGPSGYTF. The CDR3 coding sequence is TGTGCCAGCAGCGATAACAGGGGGCCCTCCGGCTACACCTTC.

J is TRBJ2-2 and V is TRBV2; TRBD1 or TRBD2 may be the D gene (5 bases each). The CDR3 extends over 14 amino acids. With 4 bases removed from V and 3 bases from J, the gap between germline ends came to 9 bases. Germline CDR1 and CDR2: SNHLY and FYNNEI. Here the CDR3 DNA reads TGTGCCAGCAGTGTTGTGGGGGACACCGGGGAGCTGTTTTTT. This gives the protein CASSVVGDTGELFF.

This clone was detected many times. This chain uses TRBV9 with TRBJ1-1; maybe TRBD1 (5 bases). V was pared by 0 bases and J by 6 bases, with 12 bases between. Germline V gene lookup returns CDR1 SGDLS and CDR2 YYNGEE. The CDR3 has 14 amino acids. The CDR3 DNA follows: TGTGCCAGCAGCGTAGTCCAGCGGGGGGCTGAAGCTTTCTTT. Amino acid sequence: CASSVVQRGAEAFF.

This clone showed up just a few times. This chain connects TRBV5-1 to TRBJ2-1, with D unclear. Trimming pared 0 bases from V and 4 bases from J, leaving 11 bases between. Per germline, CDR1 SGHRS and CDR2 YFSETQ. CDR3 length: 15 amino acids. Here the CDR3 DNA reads TGCGCCAGCAGCTTGGGGCTAACAGATTACAATGAGCAGTTCTTC. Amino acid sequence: CASSLGLTDYNEQFF.

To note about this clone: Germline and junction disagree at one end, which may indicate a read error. DNA of the CDR3: TGTGCCAGCAGCAAAGAGGCTAGCGGTAGCACAGATACGCAGTATTTT. The encoded protein is CASSKEASGSTDTQYF. This chain joins TRBV14 and TRBJ2-3; TRBD2 matches 7 bases. Germline CDR1 SGHDN, CDR2 FVKESK. This CDR3 region has 16 residues. The whole variable domain, remainder taken from reference TRBV14 and TRBJ2-3, is EAGVTQFPSHSVIEKGQTVTLRCDPISGHDNLYWYRRVMGKEIKFLLHFVKESKQDESGMPNNRFLAERTGGTYSTLKVQPAELEDSGVYFCASSKEASGSTDTQYFGPGTRLTVL.

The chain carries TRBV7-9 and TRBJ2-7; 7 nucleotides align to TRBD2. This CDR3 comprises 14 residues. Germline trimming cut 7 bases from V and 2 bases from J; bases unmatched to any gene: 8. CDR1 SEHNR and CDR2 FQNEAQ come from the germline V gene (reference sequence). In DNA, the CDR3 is TGTGCCAGCACCCTTAGCGGGTCAACCTACGAGCAGTACTTC. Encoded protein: CASTLSGSTYEQYF.

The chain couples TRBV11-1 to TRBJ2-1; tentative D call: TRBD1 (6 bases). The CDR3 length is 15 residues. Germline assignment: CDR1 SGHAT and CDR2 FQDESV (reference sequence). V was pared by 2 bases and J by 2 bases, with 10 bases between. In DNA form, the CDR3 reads TGTGCCAGCAGCTTACGGACAGACACCTACAATGAGCAGTTCTTC. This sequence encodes CASSLRTDTYNEQFF.

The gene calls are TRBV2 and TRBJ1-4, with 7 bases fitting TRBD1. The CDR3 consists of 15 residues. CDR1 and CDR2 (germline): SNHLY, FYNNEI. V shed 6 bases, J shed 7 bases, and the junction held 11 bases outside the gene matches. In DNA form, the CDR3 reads TGTGCCAGCAGACAGGGGACCACACTCAGTGAAAAACTGTTTTTT. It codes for CASRQGTTLSEKLFF. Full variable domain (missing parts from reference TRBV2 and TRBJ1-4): EPEVTQTPSHQVTQMGQEVILRCVPISNHLYFYWYRQILGQKVEFLVSFYNNEISEKSEIFDDQFSVERPDGSNFTLKIRSTKLEDSAMYFCASRQGTTLSEKLFFGSGTQLSVL.

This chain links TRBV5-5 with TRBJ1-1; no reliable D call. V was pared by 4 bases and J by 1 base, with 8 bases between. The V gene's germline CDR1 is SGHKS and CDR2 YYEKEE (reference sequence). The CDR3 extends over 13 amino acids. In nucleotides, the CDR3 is TGTGCCAGCAGCCTTACGAGGAACACTGAAGCTTTCTTT. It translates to CASSLTRNTEAFF.

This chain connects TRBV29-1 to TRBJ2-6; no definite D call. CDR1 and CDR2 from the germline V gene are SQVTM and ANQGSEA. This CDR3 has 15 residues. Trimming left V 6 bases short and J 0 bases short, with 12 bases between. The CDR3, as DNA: TGCAGCGTCCGGTCCTCCTACTCTGGGGCCAACGTCCTGACTTTC. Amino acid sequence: CSVRSSYSGANVLTF.

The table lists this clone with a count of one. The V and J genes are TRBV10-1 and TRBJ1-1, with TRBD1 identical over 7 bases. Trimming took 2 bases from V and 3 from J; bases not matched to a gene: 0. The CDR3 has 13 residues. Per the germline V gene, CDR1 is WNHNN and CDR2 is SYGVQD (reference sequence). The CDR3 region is CASSEDRDTEAFF. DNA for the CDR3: TGCGCCAGCAGTGAGGACAGGGACACTGAAGCTTTCTTT.